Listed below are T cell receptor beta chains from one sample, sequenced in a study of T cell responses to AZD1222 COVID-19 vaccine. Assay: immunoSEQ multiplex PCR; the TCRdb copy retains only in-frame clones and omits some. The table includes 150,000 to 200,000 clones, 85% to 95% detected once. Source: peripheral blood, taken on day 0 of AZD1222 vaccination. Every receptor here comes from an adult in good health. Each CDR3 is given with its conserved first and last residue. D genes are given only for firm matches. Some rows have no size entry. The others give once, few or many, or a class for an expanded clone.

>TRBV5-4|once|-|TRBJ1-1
TGTGCCAGCAGCCTCACTTCCCAGGGAAACACTGAAGCTTTCTTT
CASSLTSQGNTEAFF
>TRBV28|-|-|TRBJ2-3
TGTGCCAGCAGTTCGCTCACAGATACGCAGTATTTT
CASSSLTDTQYF
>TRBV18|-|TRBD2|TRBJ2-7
TGTGCCAGCTCCCCTAGCGGGGGGACTTCCTACGAGCAGTACTTC
CASSPSGGTSYEQYF
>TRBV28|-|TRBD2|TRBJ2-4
TGTGCCAGCAGTTTGGGGAGGGAAAACATTCAGTACTTC
CASSLGRENIQYF
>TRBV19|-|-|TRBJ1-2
TGTGCCAGTAGTGTCCAACAGGGACCCAACTATGGCTACACCTTC
CASSVQQGPNYGYTF
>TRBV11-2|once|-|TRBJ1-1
TGTGCCAGCAGCTTAGGAGGGGTGGTCAGTCAGGGGGCTTTCTTT
CASSLGGVVSQGAFF
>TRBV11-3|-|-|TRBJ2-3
TGTGCCAGCAGCTTAGGGAGGGCCGATACGCAGTATTTT
CASSLGRADTQYF
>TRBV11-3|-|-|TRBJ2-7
TGTGCCAGCAGCTACTTAAAAGCAGGGGGGATATTATCCGAGCAGTACTTC
CASSYLKAGGILSEQYF
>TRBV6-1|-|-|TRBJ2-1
TGTGCCAGCAGTGAACCGGGCCTACGGGGTGAGCAGTTCTTC
CASSEPGLRGEQFF
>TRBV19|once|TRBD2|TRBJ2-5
TGTGCCAGTAGTATAGATATTGGCGGGGGGTCCAAGTACTTC
CASSIDIGGGSKYF
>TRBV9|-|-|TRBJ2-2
TGTGCCAGCAGCGTATACAACGGGGAGCTGTTTTTT
CASSVYNGELFF
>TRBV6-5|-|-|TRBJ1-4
TGTGCCAGCAGTCGGACAGTATCAACTAATGAAAAACTGTTTTTT
CASSRTVSTNEKLFF
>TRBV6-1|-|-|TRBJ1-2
TGTGCCAGCAGTAAAGCTGCTAACTATGGCTACACCTTC
CASSKAANYGYTF
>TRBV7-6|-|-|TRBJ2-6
TGTGCCAGCAGCTTAGCGCACGGGCCTGGGGCCAACGTCCTGACTTTC
CASSLAHGPGANVLTF
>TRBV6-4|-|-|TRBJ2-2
TGTGCCAGCAGTTTCCCCAGGGCGGGGTACACCGGGGAGCTGTTTTTT
CASSFPRAGYTGELFF
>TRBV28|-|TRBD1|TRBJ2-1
TGTGCCAGCAGTTTAACAGGGGCTACGCTCGATGAGCAGTTCTTC
CASSLTGATLDEQFF
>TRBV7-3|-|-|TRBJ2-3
TGTGCCAGCAGCCCCGGGGCGGGAGATACGCAGTATTTT
CASSPGAGDTQYF
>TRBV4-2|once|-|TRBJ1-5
TGTGCCAGCAGCCCGCAGAAGCAGGGTAATAGCAATCAGCCCCAGCATTTT
CASSPQKQGNSNQPQHF
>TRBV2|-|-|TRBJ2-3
TGTGCCAGCAGTGAAAGGTCCGGTACGCAGTATTTT
CASSERSGTQYF
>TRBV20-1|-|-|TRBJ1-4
TGCAGTGCCCTAGATGGGAAACTGTTTTTT
CSALDGKLFF
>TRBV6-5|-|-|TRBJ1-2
TGTGCCAGCAGTCGGACAGCCAACTATGGCTACACCTTC
CASSRTANYGYTF
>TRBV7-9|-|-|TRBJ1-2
TGTGCCAGCAGCTTGGGGCAGGGCTGGGATGGCTACACCTTC
CASSLGQGWDGYTF
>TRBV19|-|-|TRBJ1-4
TGTGCCAGTAGTACCCTACAGGCAACTAATGAAAAACTGTTTTTT
CASSTLQATNEKLFF
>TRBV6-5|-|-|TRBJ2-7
TGTGCCAGCAGTTACAGCAGCACCTACGAGCAGTACTTC
CASSYSSTYEQYF
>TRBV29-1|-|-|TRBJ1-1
TGCAGCGGTCCCCCATTGATGAACACTGAAGCTTTCTTT
CSGPPLMNTEAFF
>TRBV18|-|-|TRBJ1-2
TGTGCCAGCTCACCGTCAGTAGAAGTTAACTATGGCTACACCTTC
CASSPSVEVNYGYTF
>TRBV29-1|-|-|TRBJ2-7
TGCAGCGTACCCAACAGGGCGATTGATGACGAGCAGTACTTC
CSVPNRAIDDEQYF
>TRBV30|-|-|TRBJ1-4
TGTGCCTGGAGTCGGTCCCATGAAAAACTGTTTTTT
CAWSRSHEKLFF
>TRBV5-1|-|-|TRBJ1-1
TGCGCCAGCAGCCCTCCGGGTGTGGGGAACACTGAAGCTTTCTTT
CASSPPGVGNTEAFF
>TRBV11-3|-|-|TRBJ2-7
TGTGCCAGCAGCTCCACAGTCTACGAGCAGTACTTC
CASSSTVYEQYF
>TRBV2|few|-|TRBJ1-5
TGTGCCAGCAGTGACGTGGACACCTATCAGCCCCAGCATTTT
CASSDVDTYQPQHF
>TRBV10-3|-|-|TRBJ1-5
TGTGCCATCAGTGAGGAAAAGGGGATTAAAAATCAGCCCCAGCATTTT
CAISEEKGIKNQPQHF
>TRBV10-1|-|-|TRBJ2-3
TGCGCCAGCAACGATCGAGTCACAGATACGCAGTATTTT
CASNDRVTDTQYF
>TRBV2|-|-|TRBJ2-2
TGTGCCAGCGCCGAAGACCTACAGGGTTTGAGCACCGGGGAGCTGTTTTTT
CASAEDLQGLSTGELFF
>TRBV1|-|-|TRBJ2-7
TGCACCAGCAGCCAAGATCAGGCCTCCTACGAGCAGTACTTC
CTSSQDQASYEQYF
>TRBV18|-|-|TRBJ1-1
TGTGCCAGCTCACCACGGATGAATCGGGGCCGAAACACTGAAGCTTTCTTT
CASSPRMNRGRNTEAFF